The rows below give T cell receptor beta chains drawn from one sample of a study of Graves' ophthalmopathy and Graves' hyperthyroidism. TCRdb re-derived calls from the multiplex PCR reads in MiXCR, one entry per CDR3 protein. The table has about 740,000 distinct CDR3 sequences, roughly two fifths seen once. Sequenced sample: peripheral blood. The origin of the receptors is an adult man with Graves' ophthalmopathy. CDR3s include the opening cysteine and the closing phenylalanine or tryptophan. The D gene is left open where the match is weak. Where a row states a size, it is once, few, many or the class of an expanded clone; other rows omit it.

j_call | v_call | clone_size | d_call | cdr3_nt | cdr3_aa
TRBJ1-2 | TRBV2 | many | TRBD1 | TGTGCCAGCATGCCGGACAGGGCAGTCTATGGCTACACCTTC | CASMPDRAVYGYTF
TRBJ2-5 | TRBV2 | - | - | TGTGCCAGCGGCTTCAGGGGAGAGGAGACCCAGTACTTC | CASGFRGEETQYF
TRBJ2-7 | TRBV9 | - | TRBD1 | TGTGCCAGCAGCCCCCACAGGGGCTCCTACGAGCAGTACTTC | CASSPHRGSYEQYF
TRBJ2-7 | TRBV7-2 | many | - | TGTGCCAGCACATCGGGACGCGCCTCCTACGAGCAGTACTTC | CASTSGRASYEQYF
TRBJ1-1 | TRBV15 | once | - | TGTGCCACCAGCAGGGTCACCACAGGACGGGGGGACACTGAAGCTTTCTTT | CATSRVTTGRGDTEAFF
TRBJ2-5 | TRBV7-6 | many | - | TGTGCCAGCAGCCCCCTGAGTCAAGAGACCCAGTACTTC | CASSPLSQETQYF
TRBJ2-7 | TRBV10-2 | many | - | TGCGCCAGCAGTGCGGCGGCAGACGAGCAGTACTTC | CASSAAADEQYF
TRBJ1-1 | TRBV10-3 | - | - | TGTGCCAGCAGCTCTGCCCGGGGATCGTACACTGAAGCTTTCTTT | CASSSARGSYTEAFF
TRBJ1-1 | TRBV25-1 | - | TRBD1 | TGTGCCAGCAGTTATCCCGGGACAGGACATGAATCTGAAGCTTTCTTT | CASSYPGTGHESEAFF
TRBJ1-3 | TRBV7-8 | - | - | TGTGCCAGCAGCCCTCCGTGGTCAGGAAACACCGTATATTTT | CASSPPWSGNTVYF
TRBJ1-1 | TRBV5-1 | - | - | TGCGCCAGCAGCCCGGGATGGGACTCGGGGAACACTGAAGCTTTCTTT | CASSPGWDSGNTEAFF
TRBJ2-7 | TRBV10-3 | many | - | TGTGCCATCGGCGGGGGGGACAGGTTAACCTACGAGCAGTACTTC | CAIGGGDRLTYEQYF
TRBJ2-5 | TRBV7-2 | - | - | TGTGCCAGCAGCGGTATGCCGGGACTTGACGAGACCCAGTACTTC | CASSGMPGLDETQYF
TRBJ1-2 | TRBV7-3 | - | - | TGTGCCAGCAGCTTAACCCGGGCAGGAGCTGTATTGGGCTACACCTTC | CASSLTRAGAVLGYTF
TRBJ1-5 | TRBV12-3/TRBV12-4 | few | - | TGTGCCAGCAGTTCGGGGCACAATCAGCCCCAGCATTTT | CASSSGHNQPQHF
TRBJ2-7 | TRBV6-6 | - | - | TGTGCCATCGGTGGTGCGGGTGCCTACGCGCAGTACTTC | CAIGGAGAYAQYF
TRBJ1-4 | TRBV29-1 | many | - | TGCAGCGGAACAAGAACTAATGAAAAACTGTTTTTT | CSGTRTNEKLFF
TRBJ1-1 | TRBV4-3 | - | TRBD1 | TGCGCCAGCACCACTACTCCGGGACAGAGAAACACTGAAGCTTTCTTT | CASTTTPGQRNTEAFF
TRBJ2-7 | TRBV29-1 | many | TRBD2 | TGCAGCGTTGAATTGAGCGGGGCCTCCTACGAGCAGTACTTC | CSVELSGASYEQYF
TRBJ2-5 | TRBV15 | many | - | TGTGCCACCAGCAGGCGCGGGTCCCAGTCGGGCCAGTACTTC | CATSRRGSQSGQYF
TRBJ1-3 | TRBV7-8 | - | TRBD1 | TGTGCCAGCAGTCGAACAGGGGGGGAGGGAAACACCATATATTTT | CASSRTGGEGNTIYF
TRBJ2-5 | TRBV2 | - | - | TGTGCCAGCAGACCGTCTTTCCGGGAGACCCAGTACTTC | CASRPSFRETQYF
TRBJ1-3 | TRBV20-1 | - | - | TGCAGTGCTAGAGATCCGGGGCCCTCCTCTGGAAACACCATATATTTT | CSARDPGPSSGNTIYF
TRBJ1-1 | TRBV19 | - | - | TGTGCCAGTAGTATAGATGCGGTGAACACTGAAGCTTTCTTT | CASSIDAVNTEAFF
TRBJ1-3 | TRBV10-3 | many | - | TGTGCCATCAGTGAGAGTGCTGGAAACACCATATATTTT | CAISESAGNTIYF
TRBJ1-3 | TRBV14 | - | - | TGTGCCAGCAGCCAAGATAGGGGGGCCGGAAACACCATATATTTT | CASSQDRGAGNTIYF
TRBJ1-5 | TRBV24-1 | few | - | TGTGCCACCAGTGACCCAGGGAAGGGACAGCCCCAGCATTTT | CATSDPGKGQPQHF
TRBJ2-5 | TRBV9 | few | TRBD2 | TGTGCCAGCAGCTCCGGGGGGGCCAGAGGAGAGACCCAGTACTTC | CASSSGGARGETQYF
TRBJ2-5 | TRBV29-1 | many | TRBD1 | TGCAGCGGTACAGGGGATCCGGAGACCCAGTACTTC | CSGTGDPETQYF
TRBJ1-1 | TRBV28 | few | - | TGTGCCAGCAGTTTTTCACGGGTTGAAGCTTTCTTT | CASSFSRVEAFF
TRBJ1-4 | TRBV7-2 | many | - | TGTGCCAGCAGCTTAGGTATGGCTGAAAAACTGTTTTTT | CASSLGMAEKLFF
TRBJ1-2 | TRBV24-1 | many | - | TGTGCCACCAGCCAGGGACGGGGAACCTATGGCTACACCTTC | CATSQGRGTYGYTF
TRBJ1-1 | TRBV6-2/TRBV6-3 | - | - | TGTGCCAGCAGTTTCCGGGCGGGCACTGAAGCTTTCTTT | CASSFRAGTEAFF
TRBJ2-7 | TRBV29-1 | many | - | TGCAGCGTTTTGAGCGAAACCTACGAGCAGTACTTC | CSVLSETYEQYF
TRBJ2-7 | TRBV7-9 | few | - | TGTGCCAGCAGCATGCAGGGGTACGAGCAGTACTTC | CASSMQGYEQYF
TRBJ1-4 | TRBV20-1 | few | - | TGCAGTGCTAGGGCGGAAGGGGTAACTAATGAAAAACTGTTTTTT | CSARAEGVTNEKLFF
TRBJ2-5 | TRBV24-1 | few | - | TGTGCCAGCAGTTCCCATCTTGAAGAGACCCAGTACTTC | CASSSHLEETQYF
TRBJ2-7 | TRBV7-9 | many | TRBD2 | TGTGCCAGTTCCCGGGGGGCCTACGAGCAGTACTTC | CASSRGAYEQYF
TRBJ1-5 | TRBV6-6 | few | - | TGTGCCAGCAGATGGGACACAAATAGCAATCAGCCCCAGCATTTT | CASRWDTNSNQPQHF
TRBJ1-1 | TRBV7-9 | - | TRBD1 | TGTGCCAGCAGCCCCAGACGGACAGGGGGCTTCATATCTGAAGCTTTCTTT | CASSPRRTGGFISEAFF
TRBJ2-5 | TRBV10-3 | - | - | TGTGCCATCAGCAGCCAAGCCGGAACGCAAGAGACCCAGTACTTC | CAISSQAGTQETQYF
TRBJ1-2 | TRBV10-2 | few | TRBD1 | TGCGCCAGCAGCCAAGATTCCGGGACAGGAGACTATGGCTACACCTTC | CASSQDSGTGDYGYTF
TRBJ1-1 | TRBV6-2/TRBV6-3 | - | - | TGTGCCAGCAGTGCCGTGCGGACGAACACTGAAGCTTTCTTT | CASSAVRTNTEAFF
TRBJ2-5 | TRBV10-2 | - | - | TGCGCCAGCAGTGTGACGGGTAACCAAGAGACCCAGTACTTC | CASSVTGNQETQYF
TRBJ1-2 | TRBV10-1 | many | - | TGCGCCAGCATGCACGGTTCCCACTCCCCCAGACTTCGCTATGGCTACACCTTC | CASMHGSHSPRLRYGYTF
TRBJ1-4 | TRBV2 | - | - | TGTGCCAGCAGGGACGGACAGTTGAAACTGTTTTTT | CASRDGQLKLFF
TRBJ1-1 | TRBV9 | many | - | TGTGCCAGCAGCGTAGTAGACAGGATCAACACTGAAGCTTTCTTT | CASSVVDRINTEAFF
TRBJ2-7 | TRBV7-9 | few | TRBD1 | TGTGCCAGCAGCCCATCCCGACAGGGGGAATACGAGCAGTACTTC | CASSPSRQGEYEQYF
TRBJ1-6 | TRBV20-1 | - | TRBD1 | TGCAGTGCTAGGGTACTAGGACAGGAAAAGCGGGATAATTCACCCCTCCACTTT | CSARVLGQEKRDNSPLHF
TRBJ1-2 | TRBV25-1 | - | - | TGTGCCAGCGTAGCCCCCGACTCAGGCTACACCTTC | CASVAPDSGYTF
TRBJ2-2 | TRBV19 | - | - | TGTGCCAGTAGTATACAGGGGTATGAAACCGGGGAGCTGTTTTTT | CASSIQGYETGELFF
TRBJ1-5 | TRBV24-1 | few | TRBD1 | TGTGCCACCAGGGCAGGGGACAGGGAATGGGAGACCCAGCATTTT | CATRAGDREWETQHF
TRBJ1-2 | TRBV20-1 | many | - | TGCAGTGCCAGTAGACAGGCTACCTATGGCTACACCTTC | CSASRQATYGYTF
TRBJ2-5 | TRBV6-6 | few | - | TGTGCCAGCACCAACGAGGTGGGCCGAGGTACCCAGTACTTC | CASTNEVGRGTQYF
TRBJ1-5 | TRBV12-3/TRBV12-4 | many | - | TGTGCCAGCAGCTTAGAGAATCAGCCCCAGCATTTT | CASSLENQPQHF
TRBJ1-2 | TRBV7-9 | - | - | TGTGCCAGCAGCGTACAGCGGAGCTCTGGAAACACCTTC | CASSVQRSSGNTF
TRBJ1-5 | TRBV19 | many | - | TGTGCCAGTAGTGCGGGACTGACGAATCAGCCCCAGCATTTT | CASSAGLTNQPQHF